These 32 T cell receptor beta chains came from one sample sequenced in a study of early T cells in non-severe SARS-CoV-2 infection. Each CDR3 protein is one row after TCRdb ran MiXCR on the 5' RACE reads. The data contain approximately 76,000 distinct CDR3 sequences, about an eighth of them singletons. Sequencing was carried out using whole blood. All receptors come from an adult who was a healthcare worker with PCR-confirmed SARS-CoV-2 infection or an uninfected control (not recorded which).

This clonotype was found once. The J gene is TRBJ1-2, the V gene TRBV20-1, with D possibly TRBD1 on 6 matching bases. Germline-derived CDR1 and CDR2 are DFQATT and SNEGSKA (reference sequence). Trimming left V 2 bases short and J 4 bases short, with 17 bases between. This CDR3 region has 15 residues. The chain's CDR3 is CSARTFLQGTYGYTF. The CDR3, as DNA: TGCAGTGCTAGAACCTTTTTACAGGGCACCTATGGCTACACCTTC.

At least ten counts were recorded for this clonotype. CDR3 region: CSAGVPGQGVNQPQHF. The CDR3 DNA reads as TGCAGTGCTGGAGTACCGGGACAGGGAGTCAATCAGCCCCAGCATTTT. The genes are TRBV20-1 and TRBJ1-5; TRBD1 aligns across 9 bases. CDR1 DFQATT and CDR2 SNEGSKA come from the germline V gene (reference sequence). After removal of 5 bases from V and 3 bases from J, the junction contained 11 bases not matched to a gene. The CDR3 sequence is 16 residues long.

This clonotype was recorded at least ten times. V gene TRBV2 combines with J gene TRBJ2-7; D is unclear. The CDR3 is 14 residues long. The ends were cut back, 1 base at V and 2 bases at J, with 9 bases in the middle. Germline loops: CDR1 SNHLY, CDR2 FYNNEI. Here the CDR3 reads CASSEGTAAYEQYF. DNA for the CDR3: TGTGCCAGCAGTGAAGGGACGGCTGCCTACGAGCAGTACTTC.

This clonotype was picked up many times. V and J are TRBV18 and TRBJ2-6; the match to TRBD1 covers 7 bases. Unmatched junction bases numbered 7, after V lost 5 bases and J lost 9 bases. The germline V gene has CDR1 KGHSH and CDR2 LQKENI. The CDR3 length is 14 residues. The CDR3 bases are TGTGCCAGCTCAACAGGGGTGATGGGCAACGTCCTGACTTTC. As protein: CASSTGVMGNVLTF.

The chain links TRBV13 to TRBJ2-7; D not resolved. V shed 2 bases and J shed 0 bases, with 8 bases lying between them. Per germline, CDR1 PRHDT and CDR2 FYEKMQ (reference sequence). The CDR3 sequence is 14 residues long. The CDR3 loop reads CASSLSSVSYEQYF. CDR3 coding DNA: TGTGCCAGCAGCTTAAGTTCTGTCTCCTACGAGCAGTACTTC.

CDR3 bases: TGTGCCAGCAGCTTAGGAGTAGGGAACTATGGCTACACCTTC. Translated, it gives CASSLGVGNYGYTF. The chain is built from TRBV11-2 and TRBJ1-2; no firm D call. Germline CDR1 reads SGHAT; CDR2 reads FQNNGV. Trimming pared 1 base from V and 2 bases from J, leaving 8 bases between. The CDR3 consists of 14 residues. The full variable domain, in which reference TRBV11-2 and TRBJ1-2 provide the parts outside the CDR3, is EAGVAQSPRYKIIEKRQSVAFWCNPISGHATLYWYQQILGQGPKLLIQFQNNGVVDDSQLPKDRFSAERLKGVDSTLKIQPAKLEDSAVYLCASSLGVGNYGYTFGSGTRLTVV.

This clonotype was counted at least ten times. V gene TRBV7-9 combines with J gene TRBJ2-2; D unresolved. Germline V gene sequence: CDR1 SEHNR, CDR2 FQNEAQ (reference sequence). This CDR3 spans 12 amino acids. V was cut by 1 base and J by 3 bases, with 0 bases left in between. In DNA, the CDR3 is TGTGCCAGCAGCTTAGACACCGGGGAGCTGTTTTTT. This sequence encodes CASSLDTGELFF.

The rearrangement links TRBV28 to TRBJ2-5, with TRBD2 identical over 11 bases. Trimming at V came to 10 bases and at J to 5 bases, leaving 6 bases not matched to a gene. Germline loops: CDR1 MDHEN, CDR2 SYDVKM. The CDR3 sequence is 13 residues long. This chain's CDR3 is CATVAGGQETQYF. For the CDR3, the DNA is TGTGCCACCGTAGCGGGGGGGCAGGAGACCCAGTACTTC.

This clonotype was picked up many times. The V call is TRBV6-2 or TRBV6-3, the J call TRBJ2-1; D tentatively reads TRBD1 or TRBD2 (5 bases each). The CDR3 sequence is 16 residues long. CDR1 is MNHEY, CDR2 SVGEGT, per germline. Trimming took off 7 bases at V and 0 bases at J, with 16 bases between the two ends. The CDR3 DNA reads as TGTGCCAGCATGAGTGGATGGGGGAGCTCCTACAATGAGCAGTTCTTC. It yields the protein CASMSGWGSSYNEQFF.

This clonotype was found many times. The chain employs TRBV7-9 and TRBJ2-1; 7 bases fit TRBD1. Germline CDR1 and CDR2: SEHNR and FQNEAQ (reference sequence). The CDR3 runs 18 residues. The J segment lost 2 bases and the V segment lost 5 bases, leaving 15 bases of the junction unmatched. For the CDR3, the DNA is TGTGCCAGCAGCCCCCGAACCGGGACAGCGAAGACCTACAATGAGCAGTTCTTC. Residues: CASSPRTGTAKTYNEQFF.

Only a few counts were recorded for this clonotype. This chain's CDR3 is CASSRNTDQPQHF. The CDR3 coding sequence is TGTGCCAGCAGCCGTAACACCGATCAGCCCCAGCATTTT. This chain uses TRBV7-9 with TRBJ1-5; D gene unclear. The V end lost 5 bases, the J end lost 5 bases, and 10 bases lay between the germline ends. CDR1 and CDR2 from the germline V gene are SEHNR and FQNEAQ (reference sequence). There are 13 residues in the CDR3. The variable domain in full, completed from reference TRBV7-9 and TRBJ1-5, reads DTGVSQNPRHKITKRGQNVTFRCDPISEHNRLYWYRQTLGQGPEFLTYFQNEAQLEKSRLLSDRFSAERPKGSFSTLEIQRTEQGDSAMYLCASSRNTDQPQHFGDGTRLSIL.

This clonotype was seen ten or more times. The CDR3 DNA reads as TGTGCCAGTACAAGGGGGGGCTCCTACAATGAGCAGTTCTTC. Protein sequence: CASTRGGSYNEQFF. The chain employs TRBV19 and TRBJ2-1; D perhaps matches TRBD2 (7 bases). Germline V lookup: CDR1 LNHDA, CDR2 SQIVND (reference sequence). Trimming stripped 7 bases from V and 0 bases from J, with 10 bases between. The CDR3 has 14 amino acids.

This clonotype was detected once. The genes are TRBV12-3 or TRBV12-4 and TRBJ1-1; TRBD1 aligns across 7 bases. Germline trimming cut 5 bases from V and 3 bases from J; bases unmatched to any gene: 6. The CDR3 contains 14 residues. CDR3 residues: CASSLTGRDTEAFF. CDR3 nucleotide sequence: TGTGCCAGCAGTCTGACAGGGAGGGACACTGAAGCTTTCTTT.

The rearrangement links TRBV20-1 to TRBJ2-1, with TRBD2 matching over 11 bases. This CDR3 has 14 amino acids. Trimming removed 0 bases from V and 7 bases from J; junction bases left unmatched: 2. Germline CDR1 is DFQATT and CDR2 is SNEGSKA (reference sequence). The CDR3 loop is CSARDSGGVNEQFF. DNA for the CDR3: TGCAGTGCTAGAGATAGCGGGGGGGTTAATGAGCAGTTCTTC.

The chain carries TRBV29-1 and TRBJ2-1; D not certain. The germline CDR1 and CDR2 sequences are SQVTM and ANQGSEA. The CDR3 loop spans 11 amino acids. V was pared by 3 bases and J by 4 bases, with 4 bases between. CDR3 DNA: TGCAGCGTTGAGGAGTACAATGAGCAGTTCTTC. This gives the protein CSVEEYNEQFF.

Only a few counts were recorded for this clonotype. The rearrangement uses TRBV30 and TRBJ2-7; D may correspond to TRBD1 or TRBD2 (5 bases each). The CDR3 consists of 14 residues. V was cut by 0 bases and J by 5 bases, with 14 bases left in between. CDR1 is GTSNPN, CDR2 SVGIG, per germline (reference sequence). Here the CDR3 reads CAWSVGTGYDEQYF. DNA for the CDR3: TGTGCCTGGAGTGTCGGGACCGGTTATGACGAGCAGTACTTC.

This clonotype was seen many times. The V gene is TRBV7-9, the J gene TRBJ1-2, with a possible D match to TRBD1 (6 bases). Germline CDR1 and CDR2: SEHNR and FQNEAQ (reference sequence). The CDR3 length is 15 residues. Between the trimmed V and J ends, which lost 3 bases and 7 bases, there was a span of 18 bases. The CDR3 loop is CASSFTGSSRSGYTF. In nucleotides, the CDR3 is TGTGCCAGCAGCTTCACAGGGAGCTCGAGGAGTGGCTACACCTTC.

This clonotype occurred many times. The rearrangement links TRBV6-5 to TRBJ2-2; D gene ambiguous. This CDR3 is 15 amino acids long. V gave up 5 bases and J gave up 8 bases, with 18 bases separating them. In germline, CDR1 is MNHEY, CDR2 SVGAGI. CDR3 nucleotides: TGTGCCAGCAGTCTTTTTACTATCGGAACGGGGGAGCTGTTTTTT. Translation gives CASSLFTIGTGELFF.

This clonotype was counted many times. CDR3 sequence: CASSPGRFNQPQHF. CDR3 DNA: TGTGCCAGCAGTCCGGGACGCTTTAATCAGCCCCAGCATTTT. This chain uses TRBV28 with TRBJ1-5; D might be TRBD1 (5 bases). This CDR3 has 14 amino acids. V was clipped by 5 bases and J by 4 bases, with 12 bases between them. Germline CDR1 is MDHEN and CDR2 is SYDVKM.

This clonotype has a count of ten or more. This chain joins TRBV7-2 and TRBJ1-1; D is possibly TRBD1 (6 bases). The V end lost 5 bases, the J end lost 1 base, and 14 bases lay between the germline ends. CDR1 is SGHTA, CDR2 FQGNSA, per germline. This CDR3 spans 15 amino acids. Here the CDR3 reads CASSGSRGANTEAFF. In DNA, the CDR3 is TGTGCCAGCAGCGGGAGCAGGGGCGCGAACACTGAAGCTTTCTTT.

This clonotype was recorded at least ten times. The chain is built from TRBV15 and TRBJ1-6; D is unresolved. CDR1 and CDR2 from the germline V gene are LNHNV and YYDKDF (reference sequence). The CDR3 contains 17 residues. Trimming left V 5 bases short and J 0 bases short, with 14 bases between. CDR3 in DNA: TGTGCCACCAGCGCCCGAATTTCAAGCTCCTATAATTCACCCCTCCACTTT. It codes for CATSARISSSYNSPLHF.

This clonotype was found many times. This chain links TRBV12-3 or TRBV12-4 with TRBJ1-5; a possible D gene is TRBD1 (5 bases). The V and J ends lost 3 bases and 6 bases respectively, with 12 bases between them. The CDR3 extends over 14 amino acids. The CDR3 sequence is CASSLSGTLQPQHF. For the CDR3, the DNA is TGTGCCAGCAGTTTGTCAGGGACCCTTCAGCCCCAGCATTTT.

In its sample, this clonotype was seen many times. V gene TRBV19 combines with J gene TRBJ2-1, with 16 bases fitting TRBD2. Germline V gene data show CDR1 as LNHDA and CDR2 as SQIVND (reference sequence). The CDR3 has 15 amino acids. The junction had 0 bases not matched to a gene; V was cut back by 3 bases and J by 7 bases. In DNA, the CDR3 is TGTGCCAGTAGTATGGGACTAGCGGGGGGGAATGAGCAGTTCTTC. It yields the protein CASSMGLAGGNEQFF. The full variable domain, with the rest looked up from reference TRBV19 and TRBJ2-1, is DGGITQSPKYLFRKEGQNVTLSCEQNLNHDAMYWYRQDPGQGLRLIYYSQIVNDFQKGDIAEGYSVSREKKESFPLTVTSAQKNPTAFYLCASSMGLAGGNEQFFGPGTRLTVL.

This clonotype was picked up a small number of times. The rearrangement links TRBV2 to TRBJ1-5; D not certain. V was cut by 4 bases and J by 7 bases, with 17 bases left in between. The CDR3 sequence is 15 residues long. Germline CDR1 and CDR2: SNHLY and FYNNEI. CDR3 sequence: CASSVLDKAEQPQHF. The CDR3 nucleotides read TGTGCCAGCAGTGTATTAGACAAAGCGGAGCAGCCCCAGCATTTT.

This clonotype has ten or more counts. The V and J genes are TRBV7-9 and TRBJ2-7; possibly TRBD1 for D (6 bases). V gave up 5 bases and J gave up 4 bases, with 9 bases separating them. The germline V gene encodes CDR1 SEHNR and CDR2 FQNEAQ (reference sequence). The CDR3 is 12 residues long. CDR3 amino acids: CASSPGTYEQYF. The CDR3 bases are TGTGCCAGCAGCCCCGGGACATACGAGCAGTACTTC.

There are many counts of this clonotype. The rearrangement links TRBV11-2 to TRBJ2-4; D unclear. The length of the CDR3 is 14 residues. V was clipped by 1 base and J by 5 bases, with 9 bases between them. Germline V gene lookup returns CDR1 SGHAT and CDR2 FQNNGV. The CDR3 DNA is TGTGCCAGCAGCTTAGGTATTTCCCAAAACATTCAGTACTTC. This gives the protein CASSLGISQNIQYF.

The J gene is TRBJ2-3, the V gene TRBV6-6, with TRBD2 matching over 8 bases. Germline V lookup: CDR1 MNHNY, CDR2 SVGAGI (reference sequence). The CDR3 length is 14 residues. The J segment lost 3 bases and the V segment lost 5 bases, leaving 4 bases of the junction unmatched. As DNA, the CDR3 is TGTGCCAGCAGTAAAGCGGGGGTAACAGATACGCAGTATTTT. This sequence encodes CASSKAGVTDTQYF.

This clonotype was detected many times. The J gene is TRBJ2-7, the V gene TRBV27, with TRBD1 as a possible D gene (6 bases). This CDR3 has 13 amino acids. Trimming removed 5 bases from V and 6 bases from J, with 14 bases in between. Germline V CDR1 and CDR2: MNHEY, SMNVEV (reference sequence). The CDR3 DNA reads as TGTGCCAGCAGTAGAACAGGGTGGGGCGAGCAGTACTTC. Residues: CASSRTGWGEQYF.

This clonotype was seen at least ten times. The chain links TRBV11-2 to TRBJ2-1; D call uncertain. Between the trimmed V and J ends, which lost 8 bases and 5 bases, there was a span of 10 bases. There are 12 residues in the CDR3. CDR1 and CDR2 from the germline V gene are SGHAT and FQNNGV. The CDR3: CASCGFDNEQFF. CDR3 DNA: TGTGCCAGCTGTGGTTTCGACAATGAGCAGTTCTTC.

This clonotype was recorded many times. The genes are TRBV12-5 and TRBJ2-5, with 10 positions matching TRBD2. J gave up 4 bases and V 0 bases, and 8 bases lay outside the gene matches. Germline V CDR1 and CDR2: LGHNT, FRNRAP. CDR3 length equals 17 residues. The CDR3 reads CASGLVPSGRVGETQYF. The CDR3 DNA sequence: TGTGCTAGTGGTTTGGTACCGAGCGGGAGGGTCGGAGAGACCCAGTACTTC.

This clonotype was counted ten times or more. This CDR3 is CSVTPGQGSNYGYTF. Written as DNA, the CDR3 is TGCAGCGTTACTCCGGGACAGGGGTCTAACTATGGCTACACCTTC. The chain combines TRBV29-1 with TRBJ1-2; 10 bases agree with TRBD1. The J segment lost 0 bases and the V segment lost 5 bases, leaving 6 bases of the junction unmatched. The CDR3 length is 15 residues. CDR1 is SQVTM, CDR2 ANQGSEA, per germline.

The sample holds many counts of this clonotype. The rearrangement uses TRBV6-2 or TRBV6-3 and TRBJ2-7; possibly TRBD1 for D (6 bases). Germline CDR1 reads MNHEY; CDR2 reads SVGEGT. The V and J ends lost 5 bases and 1 base respectively, with 12 bases between them. CDR3 length equals 14 residues. The CDR3 region is CASSNRVNSYEQYF. Here the CDR3 DNA reads TGTGCCAGCAGTAACAGGGTCAATTCCTACGAGCAGTACTTC.